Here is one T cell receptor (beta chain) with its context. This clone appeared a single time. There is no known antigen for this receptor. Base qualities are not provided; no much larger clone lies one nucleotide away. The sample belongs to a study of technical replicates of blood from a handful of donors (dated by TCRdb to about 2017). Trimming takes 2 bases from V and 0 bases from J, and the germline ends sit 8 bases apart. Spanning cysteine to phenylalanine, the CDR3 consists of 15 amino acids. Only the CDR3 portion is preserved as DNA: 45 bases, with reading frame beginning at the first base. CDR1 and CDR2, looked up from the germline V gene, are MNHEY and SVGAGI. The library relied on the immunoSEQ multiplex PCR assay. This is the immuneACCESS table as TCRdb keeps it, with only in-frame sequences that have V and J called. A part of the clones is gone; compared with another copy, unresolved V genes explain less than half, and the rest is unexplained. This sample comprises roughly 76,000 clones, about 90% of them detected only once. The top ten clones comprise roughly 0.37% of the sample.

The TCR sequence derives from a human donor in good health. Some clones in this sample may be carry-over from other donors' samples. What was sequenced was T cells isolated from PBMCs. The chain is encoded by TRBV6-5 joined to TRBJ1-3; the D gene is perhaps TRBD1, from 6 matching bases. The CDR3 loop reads CASSYRGTSGNTIYF. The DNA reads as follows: TGTGCCAGCAGTTACAGGGGGACCTCTGGAAACACCATATATTTT.